The source of this TCR beta chain is a study of blood T cells in healthy people across ages. Study conclusions and caveats: More naive CD4+ cells and higher diversity were found in long-lived than in aged donors.

A J-beta primer mix and a sample-barcoded 5' primer were used in a second PCR of about 7 to 12 cycles. Using its own MiXCR run on the 5' RACE reads, TCRdb lists one record per CDR3 protein. The sample has about 640,000 distinct CDR3 sequences; about 43% are singletons. About this clonotype itself: Its matching antigen is unknown. One junction end does not reproduce the germline sequence, and a read error may be involved.

The CDR3 length is 19 residues. Germline CDR1 is MGHRA and CDR2 is YSYEKL. Sequenced sample: blood. The rearrangement links TRBV4-1 to TRBJ1-2; D gene uncertain. This clonotype was sampled from a man older than 75 in good health. This chain's CDR3 is CASSQDKRGRRHDNYGYTF. CDR3 coding DNA: TGCGCCAGCAGCCAAGATAAAAGAGGCAGAAGACATGATAACTATGGATACACCTTC.